Following are 4 T cell receptor beta chains from one sample sequenced in a study of T cells expressing NK-cell markers. For each CDR3 protein, TCRdb gives one entry from its re-call of the 5' RACE reads, without DNA. The sample data list 250,000 or so distinct CDR3 sequences. The material sequenced was blood T cells: a sorted CD56 or NKG2C T cell subset, CD4+ or CD8+ T cells, or bulk PBMC T cells (not recorded which). The receptors were gathered from a woman between 18 and 69 years old in good health.

This chain uses TRBV28 with TRBJ2-5; the TCRdb D gene call, TRBD1, has no DNA to confirm it. The CDR3 length is 16 residues. Germline lookup yields CDR1 MDHEN and CDR2 SYDVKM. CDR3 sequence reads: CASNLHDRGPGKTQYF.

The V and J genes are TRBV7-2 and TRBJ2-2; checking the TCRdb D call of TRBD2 is not possible without DNA. The germline V gene encodes CDR1 SGHTA and CDR2 FQGNSA. The CDR3 extends over 17 amino acids. This CDR3 reads CASSLRTSGSSTGELFF.

The V gene is TRBV6-1, the J gene TRBJ1-5; the TRBD1 assignment by TCRdb is unverifiable without DNA. CDR3 size: 15 residues. Germline CDR1 and CDR2: MNHNS and SASEGT. The CDR3 sequence is CASTTDRRSNQPQHF.

The chain joins TRBV12-3 or TRBV12-4 to TRBJ2-1; TCRdb outputs TRBD1, but without DNA this stays unchecked. The CDR3 sequence is 13 residues long. The CDR3 sequence: CASSWDRANEQFF.